The entry below gives a single T cell receptor (beta chain) sequence along with its context. The limits of the CDR3 on the DNA are not certain, so only TCRdb's listed CDR3 is given. This sample is drawn from a study of OX40 agonist ivuxolimab in advanced cancers. Study overall: Prior anti-PD-1, anti-PD-L1 or anti-CTLA-4 therapy did not bar entry, and more than 35% had some.

Libraries were prepared by immunoSEQ multiplex PCR; TCRdb keeps only in-frame clonotypes and omits some of them. The table has 55,000 to 80,000 clones, over 75% seen once. The length of the CDR3 is 20 amino acids, counting both ends. This TCR came from an adult with an advanced solid tumor such as melanoma, head and neck, liver or kidney cancer. The material was CD4+ or CD8+ T cells sorted from blood, obtained in a trial of the OX40 agonist ivuxolimab. This chain connects TRBV12-1 to TRBJ2-5; whether TRBD2, the table's D call, matches the DNA was not checked. TRBV12-1 is marked as a pseudogene. The CDR3 here is CASSFAPGTSGGYSTETQYF.